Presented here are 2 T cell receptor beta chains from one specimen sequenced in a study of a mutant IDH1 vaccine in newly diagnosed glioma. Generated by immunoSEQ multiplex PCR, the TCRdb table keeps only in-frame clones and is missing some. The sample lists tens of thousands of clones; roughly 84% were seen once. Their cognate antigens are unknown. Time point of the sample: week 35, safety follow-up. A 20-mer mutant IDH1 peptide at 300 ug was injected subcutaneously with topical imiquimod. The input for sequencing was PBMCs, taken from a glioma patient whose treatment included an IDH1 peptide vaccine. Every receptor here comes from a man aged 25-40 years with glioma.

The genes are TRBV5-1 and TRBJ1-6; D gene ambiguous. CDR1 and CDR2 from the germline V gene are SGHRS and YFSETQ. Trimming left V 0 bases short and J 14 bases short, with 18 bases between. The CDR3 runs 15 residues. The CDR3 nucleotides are TGCGCCAGCAGCTTGGGTAACAGTATAATTCAAGCCCTCCACTTT. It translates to CASSLGNSIIQALHF.

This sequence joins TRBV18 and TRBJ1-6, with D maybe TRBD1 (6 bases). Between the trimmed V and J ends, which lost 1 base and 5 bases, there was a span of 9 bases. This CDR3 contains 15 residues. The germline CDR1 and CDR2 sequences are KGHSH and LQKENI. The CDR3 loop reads CASSPLQGHNSPLHF. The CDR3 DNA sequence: TGTGCCAGCTCACCACTCCAGGGGCATAATTCACCCCTCCACTTT.